This T cell receptor (beta chain) was obtained from a study of OX40 agonist ivuxolimab in advanced cancers. For the study at large: At doses from 0.01 to 10 mg/kg, patients were given intravenous ivuxolimab every 2 weeks.

Autoimmune disease history or systemic immunosuppression meant exclusion. The protocol was immunoSEQ multiplex PCR, while the TCRdb copy is restricted to in-frame clones and leaves out a portion. The sample records tens of thousands of clones, approximately 90% being singletons. The V gene's germline CDR1 is SEHNR and CDR2 FQNEAQ (reference sequence). The CDR3 covers 17 residues. The V gene end was trimmed by 3 bases and the J gene end by 4 bases; junction bases not matched to a gene: 8. Specimen: CD4+ or CD8+ T cells sorted from blood, collected in a trial of the OX40 agonist ivuxolimab. This chain uses TRBV7-9 with TRBJ2-3, with 12 positions matching TRBD2. The receptor was derived from an adult with an advanced solid tumor such as melanoma, head and neck, liver or kidney cancer. The CDR3 protein is CASSFQTSGGRPDTQYF. CDR3 in DNA: TGTGCCAGCAGCTTCCAGACTAGCGGGGGAAGGCCAGATACGCAGTATTTT. Based on the CDR3 plus reference TRBV7-9 and TRBJ2-3, the full variable domain is DTGVSQNPRHKITKRGQNVTFRCDPISEHNRLYWYRQTLGQGPEFLTYFQNEAQLEKSRLLSDRFSAERPKGSFSTLEIQRTEQGDSAMYLCASSFQTSGGRPDTQYFGPGTRLTVL.